These T cell receptor beta chains were read from a single sample in a study of control samples from healthy donors and cancer patients. Assay: immunoSEQ multiplex PCR; the TCRdb copy retains only in-frame clones and omits some. The sample includes 130,000 or so clones, 89% of them seen just once. Sequencing used PBMCs. The receptors derive from a man in his fifties with head and neck cancer. Each CDR3 is given with its conserved first and last residue. Each record gives: clone size, V gene, J gene, CDR3 length, D gene, CDR3 protein, CDR3 DNA. The D gene is left open where the match is weak. Expanded clones are given a class, and other clones once, few, many or no size at all.

abundance: -
v_gene: TRBV6-4
j_gene: TRBJ2-1
len: 16
d_gene: -
CDR3aa: CASSEWALSSYNEQFF
CDR3nt: TGTGCCAGCAGTGAATGGGCCCTCAGCTCCTACAATGAGCAGTTCTTC

abundance: -
v_gene: TRBV9
j_gene: TRBJ1-1
len: 15
d_gene: -
CDR3aa: CASSPQDVGFTEAFF
CDR3nt: TGTGCCAGCAGCCCGCAGGATGTGGGGTTCACTGAAGCTTTCTTT

abundance: -
v_gene: TRBV6-1
j_gene: TRBJ1-1
len: 13
d_gene: -
CDR3aa: CASSEQPNTEAFF
CDR3nt: TGTGCCAGCAGTGAGCAGCCGAACACTGAAGCTTTCTTT

abundance: -
v_gene: TRBV5-1
j_gene: TRBJ2-3
len: 14
d_gene: -
CDR3aa: CASSSTGPTDTQYF
CDR3nt: TGCGCCAGCAGCTCTACGGGCCCCACAGATACGCAGTATTTT

abundance: once
v_gene: TRBV28
j_gene: TRBJ2-1
len: 15
d_gene: TRBD2
CDR3aa: CASSLSSGRSDEQFF
CDR3nt: TGTGCCAGCAGTTTAAGCAGCGGGAGAAGTGATGAGCAGTTCTTC

abundance: few
v_gene: TRBV19
j_gene: TRBJ2-2
len: 19
d_gene: -
CDR3aa: CASSPSQTGLASNTGELFF
CDR3nt: TGTGCCAGTAGTCCCTCCCAGACAGGACTTGCTTCGAACACCGGGGAGCTGTTTTTT

abundance: few
v_gene: TRBV5-1
j_gene: TRBJ1-1
len: 14
d_gene: -
CDR3aa: CASSLGTLNTEAFF
CDR3nt: TGCGCCAGCAGCTTAGGGACTCTGAACACTGAAGCTTTCTTT

abundance: -
v_gene: TRBV15
j_gene: TRBJ1-1
len: 16
d_gene: -
CDR3aa: CATSRGTRTENTEAFF
CDR3nt: TGTGCCACCAGCAGAGGAACTCGAACAGAGAACACTGAAGCTTTCTTT

abundance: -
v_gene: TRBV21-1
j_gene: TRBJ2-7
len: 12
d_gene: -
CDR3aa: CASSLTGYEQYF
CDR3nt: TGTGCCAGCAGCCTGACAGGGTACGAGCAGTACTTC

abundance: -
v_gene: TRBV27
j_gene: TRBJ2-1
len: 14
d_gene: TRBD2
CDR3aa: CASGRGDSYNEQFF
CDR3nt: TGTGCCAGCGGGCGGGGGGACTCCTACAATGAGCAGTTCTTC

abundance: once
v_gene: TRBV4-1
j_gene: TRBJ2-2
len: 13
d_gene: TRBD2
CDR3aa: CASSQGEGGELFF
CDR3nt: TGCGCCAGCAGCCAAGGGGAGGGCGGGGAGCTGTTTTTT

abundance: once
v_gene: TRBV27
j_gene: TRBJ2-7
len: 15
d_gene: -
CDR3aa: CASSFNIGNPYEQYF
CDR3nt: TGTGCCAGCAGTTTCAATATAGGGAACCCCTACGAGCAGTACTTC

abundance: -
v_gene: TRBV9
j_gene: TRBJ2-1
len: 15
d_gene: -
CDR3aa: CASSVEGGTYNEQFF
CDR3nt: TGTGCCAGCAGCGTAGAAGGCGGTACCTACAATGAGCAGTTCTTC

abundance: -
v_gene: TRBV3-1/TRBV3-2
j_gene: TRBJ1-2
len: 12
d_gene: TRBD1
CDR3aa: CASGGGFGGYTF
CDR3nt: TGTGCCAGCGGAGGGGGCTTTGGTGGCTACACCTTC

abundance: -
v_gene: TRBV27
j_gene: TRBJ2-3
len: 19
d_gene: TRBD2
CDR3aa: CASSPGLAGVSVHTDTQYF
CDR3nt: TGTGCCAGCAGTCCAGGACTAGCGGGAGTTAGTGTGCACACAGATACGCAGTATTTT

abundance: -
v_gene: TRBV2
j_gene: TRBJ2-7
len: 14
d_gene: TRBD2
CDR3aa: CASRLAGVIYEQYF
CDR3nt: TGTGCCAGCAGACTAGCGGGGGTCATCTACGAGCAGTACTTC

abundance: -
v_gene: TRBV7-2
j_gene: TRBJ2-3
len: 13
d_gene: -
CDR3aa: CASSSATGLAQYF
CDR3nt: TGTGCCAGCAGCTCCGCGACAGGCCTTGCGCAGTATTTT

abundance: -
v_gene: TRBV29-1
j_gene: TRBJ2-7
len: 13
d_gene: -
CDR3aa: CSAQAPTSYEQYF
CDR3nt: TGCAGCGCACAGGCGCCGACTTCCTACGAGCAGTACTTC

abundance: -
v_gene: TRBV18
j_gene: TRBJ2-7
len: 14
d_gene: -
CDR3aa: CASSPAGQNYEQYF
CDR3nt: TGTGCCAGCTCACCAGCGGGACAAAACTACGAGCAGTACTTC

abundance: -
v_gene: TRBV19
j_gene: TRBJ1-1
len: 14
d_gene: TRBD1
CDR3aa: CASSPGQGWTEAFF
CDR3nt: TGTGCCAGTAGCCCCGGACAGGGGTGGACTGAAGCTTTCTTT

abundance: few
v_gene: TRBV7-9
j_gene: TRBJ2-5
len: 19
d_gene: -
CDR3aa: CASSPEGREVQDFDETQYF
CDR3nt: TGTGCCAGCAGCCCAGAGGGCAGGGAGGTCCAAGATTTTGACGAGACCCAGTACTTC

abundance: -
v_gene: TRBV7-9
j_gene: TRBJ1-1
len: 15
d_gene: -
CDR3aa: CASSLEEGGNTEAFF
CDR3nt: TGTGCCAGCAGCTTAGAGGAGGGGGGAAACACTGAAGCTTTCTTT

abundance: -
v_gene: TRBV3-1/TRBV3-2
j_gene: TRBJ2-7
len: 11
d_gene: -
CDR3aa: CASSHSYEQYF
CDR3nt: TGTGCCAGCAGCCACTCCTACGAGCAGTACTTC

abundance: -
v_gene: TRBV7-2
j_gene: TRBJ2-1
len: 16
d_gene: TRBD2
CDR3aa: CASSLVGRLAGVEQFF
CDR3nt: TGTGCCAGCAGCTTAGTTGGGAGACTAGCGGGAGTAGAGCAGTTCTTC

abundance: -
v_gene: TRBV7-2
j_gene: TRBJ2-7
len: 13
d_gene: -
CDR3aa: CASSWGTGYEQYF
CDR3nt: TGTGCCAGCAGCTGGGGGACTGGCTACGAGCAGTACTTC

abundance: -
v_gene: TRBV11-3
j_gene: TRBJ2-3
len: 13
d_gene: -
CDR3aa: CASSKTLADTQYF
CDR3nt: TGTGCCAGCAGCAAGACCCTAGCAGATACGCAGTATTTT

abundance: -
v_gene: TRBV12-3/TRBV12-4
j_gene: TRBJ2-7
len: 12
d_gene: -
CDR3aa: CASSPGEWEQYF
CDR3nt: TGTGCCAGCAGTCCTGGGGAGTGGGAGCAGTACTTC

abundance: -
v_gene: TRBV30
j_gene: TRBJ2-5
len: 12
d_gene: -
CDR3aa: CAWSVWGETQYF
CDR3nt: TGTGCCTGGAGTGTATGGGGGGAGACCCAGTACTTC

abundance: -
v_gene: TRBV6-5
j_gene: TRBJ2-2
len: 15
d_gene: -
CDR3aa: CASRNRVPSTGELFF
CDR3nt: TGTGCCAGCAGAAACCGGGTACCCAGCACCGGGGAGCTGTTTTTT

abundance: -
v_gene: TRBV28
j_gene: TRBJ2-5
len: 16
d_gene: -
CDR3aa: CASSLVTGGPQETQYF
CDR3nt: TGTGCCAGCAGTTTGGTCACGGGGGGCCCCCAAGAGACCCAGTACTTC

abundance: -
v_gene: TRBV28
j_gene: TRBJ2-2
len: 16
d_gene: -
CDR3aa: CASSLTGQAVTGELFF
CDR3nt: TGTGCCAGCAGTTTGACAGGTCAGGCGGTCACCGGGGAGCTGTTTTTT

abundance: -
v_gene: TRBV7-9
j_gene: TRBJ1-1
len: 16
d_gene: TRBD1
CDR3aa: CASSWTSGQRNTEVFF
CDR3nt: TGTGCCAGCAGCTGGACTTCGGGACAGCGAAATACTGAAGTTTTCTTT

abundance: -
v_gene: TRBV28
j_gene: TRBJ2-3
len: 11
d_gene: -
CDR3aa: CASSLTGRHYF
CDR3nt: TGTGCCAGCAGTTTAACAGGCCGGCACTATTTT

abundance: -
v_gene: TRBV28
j_gene: TRBJ2-1
len: 20
d_gene: TRBD2
CDR3aa: CASSFPLRLAVMSSYNEQFF
CDR3nt: TGTGCCAGCAGTTTCCCCCTCAGACTAGCGGTTATGAGCTCCTACAATGAGCAGTTCTTC

abundance: -
v_gene: TRBV27
j_gene: TRBJ2-3
len: 15
d_gene: -
CDR3aa: CASSLSVYGTDTQYF
CDR3nt: TGTGCCAGCAGTTTATCAGTGTACGGCACAGATACGCAGTATTTT

abundance: -
v_gene: TRBV29-1
j_gene: TRBJ2-5
len: 15
d_gene: -
CDR3aa: CSVALIGVYQETQYF
CDR3nt: TGCAGCGTCGCCCTTATAGGGGTGTACCAAGAGACCCAGTACTTC

abundance: -
v_gene: TRBV30
j_gene: TRBJ2-2
len: 14
d_gene: TRBD2
CDR3aa: CAVGSGVDTGELFF
CDR3nt: TGTGCCGTAGGGAGCGGGGTGGATACCGGGGAGCTGTTTTTT

abundance: -
v_gene: TRBV19
j_gene: TRBJ1-6
len: 12
d_gene: -
CDR3aa: CASGQGNSPLHF
CDR3nt: TGTGCCAGTGGGCAGGGTAATTCACCCCTCCACTTT

abundance: -
v_gene: TRBV24-1
j_gene: TRBJ2-1
len: 12
d_gene: -
CDR3aa: CATSWGIDEQFF
CDR3nt: TGTGCCACCAGTTGGGGAATCGATGAGCAGTTCTTC

abundance: -
v_gene: TRBV4-1
j_gene: TRBJ1-3
len: 15
d_gene: -
CDR3aa: CASSHIGPAGNTIYF
CDR3nt: TGCGCCAGCAGCCACATAGGGCCAGCTGGAAACACCATATATTTT

abundance: -
v_gene: TRBV5-6
j_gene: TRBJ2-7
len: 13
d_gene: -
CDR3aa: CASSLMGAYEQYF
CDR3nt: TGTGCCAGCAGCTTGATGGGGGCATACGAGCAGTACTTC

abundance: -
v_gene: TRBV6-4
j_gene: TRBJ2-1
len: 16
d_gene: -
CDR3aa: CASSDSGVSSYNEQFF
CDR3nt: TGTGCCAGCAGTGACTCAGGGGTTAGCTCCTACAATGAGCAGTTCTTC

abundance: -
v_gene: TRBV7-9
j_gene: TRBJ1-3
len: 15
d_gene: -
CDR3aa: CASSPRQFSGNTIYF
CDR3nt: TGTGCCAGCAGCCCACGACAGTTCTCTGGAAACACCATATATTTT

abundance: -
v_gene: TRBV5-1
j_gene: TRBJ1-1
len: 14
d_gene: -
CDR3aa: CASSLREGDTEAFF
CDR3nt: TGCGCCAGCAGCTTGAGGGAGGGCGACACTGAAGCTTTCTTT

abundance: -
v_gene: TRBV19
j_gene: TRBJ2-4
len: 15
d_gene: TRBD2
CDR3aa: CASSTSGSGENIQYF
CDR3nt: TGTGCCAGTAGTACTAGCGGGAGCGGTGAAAACATTCAGTACTTC

abundance: -
v_gene: TRBV7-9
j_gene: TRBJ1-1
len: 14
d_gene: -
CDR3aa: CASSLGQQNTEAFF
CDR3nt: TGTGCCAGCAGCTTAGGACAGCAGAACACTGAAGCTTTCTTT

abundance: -
v_gene: TRBV5-1
j_gene: TRBJ2-1
len: 16
d_gene: TRBD2
CDR3aa: CASSRISGSGYNEQFF
CDR3nt: TGCGCCAGCAGCCGTATTAGCGGGAGTGGATACAATGAGCAGTTCTTC

abundance: few
v_gene: TRBV18
j_gene: TRBJ2-5
len: 13
d_gene: -
CDR3aa: CASSLNEKETQYF
CDR3nt: TGTGCCAGCTCACTAAACGAGAAAGAGACCCAGTACTTC

abundance: once
v_gene: TRBV7-9
j_gene: TRBJ1-3
len: 18
d_gene: TRBD1
CDR3aa: CASSLVGSTGGLGNTIYF
CDR3nt: TGTGCCAGCAGCTTAGTAGGAAGTACAGGGGGACTCGGAAACACCATATATTTT

abundance: -
v_gene: TRBV10-3
j_gene: TRBJ1-2
len: 12
d_gene: -
CDR3aa: CAISDLKYGYTF
CDR3nt: TGTGCCATCAGCGACCTGAAATATGGCTACACCTTC

abundance: -
v_gene: TRBV27
j_gene: TRBJ2-1
len: 14
d_gene: -
CDR3aa: CASRLGSSYNEQFF
CDR3nt: TGTGCCAGCAGGCTTGGAAGCTCCTACAATGAGCAGTTCTTC

abundance: -
v_gene: TRBV5-1
j_gene: TRBJ1-6
len: 16
d_gene: -
CDR3aa: CASSSLGVSGDSPLHF
CDR3nt: TGCGCCAGCAGCTCCCTGGGGGTATCTGGGGATTCACCCCTCCACTTT

abundance: -
v_gene: TRBV11-2
j_gene: TRBJ1-6
len: 13
d_gene: TRBD1
CDR3aa: CASSYGQGMSLHF
CDR3nt: TGTGCCAGCAGCTACGGACAGGGAATGTCCCTCCACTTT

abundance: -
v_gene: TRBV11-2
j_gene: TRBJ1-2
len: 13
d_gene: -
CDR3aa: CASSLNRNYGYTF
CDR3nt: TGTGCCAGCAGCTTAAACAGGAACTATGGCTACACCTTC

abundance: -
v_gene: TRBV7-2
j_gene: TRBJ1-5
len: 14
d_gene: -
CDR3aa: CASSSSGWGQPQHF
CDR3nt: TGTGCCAGCAGCTCATCGGGATGGGGTCAGCCCCAGCATTTT

abundance: few
v_gene: TRBV29-1
j_gene: TRBJ2-7
len: 13
d_gene: -
CDR3aa: CSATGFSSYEQYF
CDR3nt: TGCAGCGCTACAGGGTTTAGCTCCTACGAGCAGTACTTC

abundance: -
v_gene: TRBV28
j_gene: TRBJ2-3
len: 15
d_gene: TRBD2
CDR3aa: CASSLLAGVEDTQYF
CDR3nt: TGTGCCAGCAGCTTACTAGCGGGAGTGGAAGATACGCAGTATTTT